The next 3 T cell receptor beta chains were all read from a single sample in a study of vaccination and CD4 T cells after COVID-19. Cultured CD4+ T cells had their DNA profiled by the Oncomine TCR Beta short-read assay. TCRdb re-derived calls from the PCR reads in MiXCR, one entry per CDR3 protein. The top ten clones hold around a third of a sample with around 5,300 distinct CDR3 sequences, over 30% of them seen once. Treatment meaning: approximately 11-day PBMC culture with coronavirus spike peptide pools or control peptides (ViraFEST assay). Their antigens remain unidentified. The sample in question was CD4+ T cells from blood, cultured in vitro, obtained after SARS-CoV-2 vaccination. These receptors were obtained from a human donor who had recovered from COVID-19.

The J gene is TRBJ2-1, the V gene TRBV20-1, with TRBD2 matching over 7 bases. V lost 6 bases to trimming and J lost 6 bases; unmatched junction nucleotides: 14. The CDR3 has 15 residues. CDR1 and CDR2 (germline): DFQATT, SNEGSKA (reference sequence). The CDR3 DNA sequence: TGCAGTGCCTGGGGGGGGAATTCTCGTTCCAATGAGCAGTTCTTC. Amino acids: CSAWGGNSRSNEQFF.

This clonotype was seen a few times. The chain combines TRBV4-3 with TRBJ2-3, with 8 bases identical to TRBD1. Germline CDR1 LGHNA, CDR2 YSLEER. The CDR3 spans 13 residues. The trim removed 2 bases at V and 6 bases at J, leaving 1 base unmatched. This CDR3 is CASSQWTGDTQYF. CDR3 sequence (DNA): TGCGCCAGCAGCCAATGGACAGGGGATACGCAGTATTTT.

The chain joins TRBV9 to TRBJ1-2, with no clear D. V shed 0 bases and J shed 3 bases, with 6 bases lying between them. In germline, CDR1 is SGDLS, CDR2 YYNGEE. The CDR3 is 13 amino acids. The DNA for the CDR3 is TGTGCCAGCAGCGTAGGAACAGACTATGGCTACACCTTC. Translating it yields CASSVGTDYGYTF. The full variable domain, completed using reference TRBV9 and TRBJ1-2, is DSGVTQTPKHLITATGQRVTLRCSPRSGDLSVYWYQQSLDQGLQFLIQYYNGEERAKGNILERFSAQQFPDLHSELNLSSLELGDSALYFCASSVGTDYGYTFGSGTRLTVV.